This T cell receptor beta chain appears in the sequencing data of a study of shared clonotypes between healthy human individuals. Whole-study findings and limits: Sample collection involved blood only; tissue repertoires are likely different. Expectations were that clonotype sharing among donors would be affected by sequencing depth.

The CDR3 is 15 residues long. V lost 5 bases to trimming and J lost 4 bases, with 18 bases between them. Germline CDR1 is SGHTA and CDR2 is FQGNSA. Of note for this clone: Antigen specificity is unknown. This sequence is one base from a far larger clone and is likely a read error. This sample also contains other DNA sequences that code for the same CDR3.

Assay execution took place at the deep level. As processed by the authors: Filtering of immunoSEQ junctional sequences could not match full-length read filtering. Some clones are missing from TCRdb's copy, which holds only in-frame ones; the method was immunoSEQ multiplex PCR. V, J and clone size were drawn from that table, and D and trimming were deduced from the DNA. The data contain around 440,000 clones, about 74% of them seen just once; the ten biggest clones take up around 13%. The material sequenced was PBMCs. The chain couples TRBV7-2 to TRBJ2-7, with D perhaps TRBD1 (6 bases). This TCR was recovered from a woman between 35 and 50 years old in good health. Some clones in this sample may be carry-over from other donors' samples. The CDR3 DNA reads as TGTGCCAGCAGCGAATCCGGGACAAGATCGTACGAGCAGTACTTC. Translated: CASSESGTRSYEQYF.